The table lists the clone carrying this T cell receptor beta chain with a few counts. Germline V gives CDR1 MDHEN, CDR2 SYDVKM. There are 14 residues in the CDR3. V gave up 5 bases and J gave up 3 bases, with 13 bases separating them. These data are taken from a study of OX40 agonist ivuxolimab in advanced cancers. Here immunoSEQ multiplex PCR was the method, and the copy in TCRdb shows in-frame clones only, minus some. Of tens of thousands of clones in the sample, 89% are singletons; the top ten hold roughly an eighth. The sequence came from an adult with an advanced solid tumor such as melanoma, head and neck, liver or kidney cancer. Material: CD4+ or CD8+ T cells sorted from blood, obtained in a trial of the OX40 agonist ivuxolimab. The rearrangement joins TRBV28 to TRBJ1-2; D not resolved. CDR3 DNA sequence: TGTGCCAGCAGTCCCATTGCCGGCGACTATGGCTACACCTTC. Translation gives CASSPIAGDYGYTF.